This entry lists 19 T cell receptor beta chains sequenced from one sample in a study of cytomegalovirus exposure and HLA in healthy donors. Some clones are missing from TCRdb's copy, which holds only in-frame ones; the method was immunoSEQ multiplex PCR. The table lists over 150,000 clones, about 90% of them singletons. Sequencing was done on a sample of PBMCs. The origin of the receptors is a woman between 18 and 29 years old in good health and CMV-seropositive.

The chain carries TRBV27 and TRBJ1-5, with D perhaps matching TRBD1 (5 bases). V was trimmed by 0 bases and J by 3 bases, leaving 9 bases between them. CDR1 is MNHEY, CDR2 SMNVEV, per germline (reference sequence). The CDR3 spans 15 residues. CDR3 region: CASSLSAGNNQPQHF. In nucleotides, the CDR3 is TGTGCCAGCAGTTTATCGGCAGGGAACAATCAGCCCCAGCATTTT.

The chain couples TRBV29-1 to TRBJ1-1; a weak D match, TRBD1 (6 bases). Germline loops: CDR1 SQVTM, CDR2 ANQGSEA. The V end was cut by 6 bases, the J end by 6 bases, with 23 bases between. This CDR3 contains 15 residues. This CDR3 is CSVTRGPANGAEAFF. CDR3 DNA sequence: TGCAGCGTAACCAGGGGCCCCGCAAATGGGGCTGAAGCTTTCTTT.

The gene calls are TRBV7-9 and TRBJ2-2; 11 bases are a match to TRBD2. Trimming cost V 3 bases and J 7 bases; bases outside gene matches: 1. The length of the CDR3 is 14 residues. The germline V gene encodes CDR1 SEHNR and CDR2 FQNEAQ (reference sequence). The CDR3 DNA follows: TGTGCCAGCAGCTTGACTAGCGGGGTCGGGGAGCTGTTTTTT. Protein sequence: CASSLTSGVGELFF.

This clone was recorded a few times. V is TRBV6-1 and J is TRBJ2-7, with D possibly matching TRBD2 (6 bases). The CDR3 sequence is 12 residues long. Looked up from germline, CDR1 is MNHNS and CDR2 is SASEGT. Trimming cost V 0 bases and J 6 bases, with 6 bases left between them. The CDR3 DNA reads TGTGCCAGCAGTGAAGCCGGGGGCGAGCAGTACTTC. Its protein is CASSEAGGEQYF.

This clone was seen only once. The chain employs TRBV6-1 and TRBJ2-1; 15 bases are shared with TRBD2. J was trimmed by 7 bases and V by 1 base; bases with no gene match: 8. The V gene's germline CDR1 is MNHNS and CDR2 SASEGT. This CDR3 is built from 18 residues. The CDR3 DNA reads TGTGCCAGCAGTGAAGTCGGACTAGCGGGGGGGGTTTGGAATGAGCAGTTCTTC. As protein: CASSEVGLAGGVWNEQFF.

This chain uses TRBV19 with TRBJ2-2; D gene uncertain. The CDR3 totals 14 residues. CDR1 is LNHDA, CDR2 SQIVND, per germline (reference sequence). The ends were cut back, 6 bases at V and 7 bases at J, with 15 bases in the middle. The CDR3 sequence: CASSVLERLGELFF. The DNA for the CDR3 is TGTGCCAGTAGCGTCCTAGAGCGCCTCGGGGAGCTGTTTTTT.

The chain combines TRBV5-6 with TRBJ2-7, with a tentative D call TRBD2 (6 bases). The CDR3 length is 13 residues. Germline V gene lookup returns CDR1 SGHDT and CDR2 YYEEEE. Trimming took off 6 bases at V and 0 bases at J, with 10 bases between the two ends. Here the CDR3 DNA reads TGTGCCAGCACCGGGACTGGCTCCTACGAGCAGTACTTC. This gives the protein CASTGTGSYEQYF. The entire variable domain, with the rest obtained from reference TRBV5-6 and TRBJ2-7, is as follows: DAGVTQSPTHLIKTRGQQVTLRCSPKSGHDTVSWYQQALGQGPQFIFQYYEEEERQRGNFPDRFSGHQFPNYSSELNVNALLLGDSALYLCASTGTGSYEQYFGPGTRLTVT.

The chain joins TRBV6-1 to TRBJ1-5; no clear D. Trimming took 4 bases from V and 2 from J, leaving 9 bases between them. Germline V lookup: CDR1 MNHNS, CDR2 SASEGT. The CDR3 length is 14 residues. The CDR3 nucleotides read TGTGCCAGCAGTGGAGTCACTGGCAATCAGCCCCAGCATTTT. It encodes CASSGVTGNQPQHF.

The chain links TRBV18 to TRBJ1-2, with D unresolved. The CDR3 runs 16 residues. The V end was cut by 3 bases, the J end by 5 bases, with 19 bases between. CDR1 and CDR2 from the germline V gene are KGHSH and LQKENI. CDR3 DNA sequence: TGTGCCAGCTCACCGACGGATACTGACAAGGTATATGGCTACACCTTC. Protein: CASSPTDTDKVYGYTF. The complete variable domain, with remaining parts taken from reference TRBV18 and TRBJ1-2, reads NAGVMQNPRHLVRRRGQEARLRCSPMKGHSHVYWYRQLPEEGLKFMVYLQKENIIDESGMPKERFSAEFPKEGPSILRIQQVVRGDSAAYFCASSPTDTDKVYGYTFGSGTRLTVV.

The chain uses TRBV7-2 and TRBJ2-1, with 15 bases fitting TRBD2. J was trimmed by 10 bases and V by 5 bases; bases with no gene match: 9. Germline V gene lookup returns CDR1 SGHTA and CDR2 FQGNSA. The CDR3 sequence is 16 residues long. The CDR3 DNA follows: TGTGCCAGCAGCGGGAGGGGACTAGCGGGAGGAAGCGAGCAGTTCTTC. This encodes CASSGRGLAGGSEQFF.

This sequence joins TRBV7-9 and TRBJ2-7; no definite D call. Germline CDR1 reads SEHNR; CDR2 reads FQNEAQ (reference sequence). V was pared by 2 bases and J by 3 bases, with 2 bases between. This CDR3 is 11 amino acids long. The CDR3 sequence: CASSLYYEQYF. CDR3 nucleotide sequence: TGTGCCAGCAGCTTATACTACGAGCAGTACTTC.

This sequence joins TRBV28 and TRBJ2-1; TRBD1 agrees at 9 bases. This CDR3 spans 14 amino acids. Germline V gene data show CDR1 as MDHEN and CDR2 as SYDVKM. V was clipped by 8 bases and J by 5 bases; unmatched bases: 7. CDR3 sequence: CASQPGTGNNEQFF. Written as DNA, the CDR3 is TGTGCCAGCCAACCCGGGACAGGGAACAATGAGCAGTTCTTC.

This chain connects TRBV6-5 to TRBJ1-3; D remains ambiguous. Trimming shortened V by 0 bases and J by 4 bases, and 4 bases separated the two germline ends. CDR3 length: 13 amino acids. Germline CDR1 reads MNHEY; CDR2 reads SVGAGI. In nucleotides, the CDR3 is TGTGCCAGCAGTTACTCGGCCGGAAACACCATATATTTT. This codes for CASSYSAGNTIYF.

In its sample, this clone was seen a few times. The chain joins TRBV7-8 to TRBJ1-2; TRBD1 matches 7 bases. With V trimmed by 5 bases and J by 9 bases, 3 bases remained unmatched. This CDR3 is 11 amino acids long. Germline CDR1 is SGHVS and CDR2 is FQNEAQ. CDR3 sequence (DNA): TGTGCCAGCAGCGTGGGACAGAGCTACACCTTC. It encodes CASSVGQSYTF.

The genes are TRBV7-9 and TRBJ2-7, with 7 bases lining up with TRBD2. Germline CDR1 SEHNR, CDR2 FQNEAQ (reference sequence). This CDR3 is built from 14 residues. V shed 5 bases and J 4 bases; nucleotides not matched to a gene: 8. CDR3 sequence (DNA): TGTGCCAGCAGCCCCGGGACTAACAAATACGAGCAGTACTTC. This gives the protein CASSPGTNKYEQYF.

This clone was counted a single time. The CDR3 sequence is CASSQDPAGAGQETQYF. The CDR3, as DNA: TGCGCCAGCAGCCAAGACCCCGCAGGCGCGGGACAAGAGACCCAGTACTTC. The V and J genes are TRBV4-1 and TRBJ2-5; tentative D call: TRBD2 (6 bases). This CDR3 has 17 residues. With 0 bases removed from V and 2 bases from J, the gap between germline ends came to 16 bases. Looked up from germline, CDR1 is MGHRA and CDR2 is YSYEKL.

Written as DNA, the CDR3 is TGTGCCAGCAGTGTTGAGGGGGGGCCGATCGGGGAGCTGTTTTTT. It encodes CASSVEGGPIGELFF. V usage is TRBV2 and J usage is TRBJ2-2; the D gene is possibly TRBD2 (7 bases). In germline, CDR1 is SNHLY, CDR2 FYNNEI. Trimming removed 4 bases at V and 7 bases at J, with 16 bases between. This CDR3 has 15 amino acids.

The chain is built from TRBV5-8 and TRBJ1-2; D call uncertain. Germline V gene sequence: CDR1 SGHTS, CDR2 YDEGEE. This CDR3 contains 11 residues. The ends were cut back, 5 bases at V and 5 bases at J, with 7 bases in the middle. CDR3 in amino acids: CASRPTYGYTF. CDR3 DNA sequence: TGTGCCAGCAGGCCGACATATGGCTACACCTTC.

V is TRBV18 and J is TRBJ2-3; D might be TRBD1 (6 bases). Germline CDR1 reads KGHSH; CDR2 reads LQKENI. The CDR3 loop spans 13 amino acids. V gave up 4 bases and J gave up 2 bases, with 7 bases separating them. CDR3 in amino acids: CASSRDTTDTQYF. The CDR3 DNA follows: TGTGCCAGCTCACGGGACACCACAGATACGCAGTATTTT.